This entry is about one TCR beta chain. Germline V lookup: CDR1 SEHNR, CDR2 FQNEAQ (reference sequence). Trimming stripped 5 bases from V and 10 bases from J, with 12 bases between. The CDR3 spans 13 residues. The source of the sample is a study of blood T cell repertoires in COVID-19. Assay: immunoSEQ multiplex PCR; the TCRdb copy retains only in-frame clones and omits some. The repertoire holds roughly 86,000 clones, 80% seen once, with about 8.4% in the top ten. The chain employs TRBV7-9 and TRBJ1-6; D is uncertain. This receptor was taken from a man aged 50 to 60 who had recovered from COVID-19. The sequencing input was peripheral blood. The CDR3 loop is CASSQARESPLHF. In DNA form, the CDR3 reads TGTGCCAGCAGCCAAGCCCGCGAATCACCCCTCCACTTT.